What follows are 9 T cell receptor beta chains derived from one specimen sequenced in a study of blood T cell repertoires in COVID-19. Clones were read by immunoSEQ multiplex PCR, and TCRdb kept only the in-frame ones, dropping some. The top ten hold 2.5% to 3% of the sample, which has nearly 300,000 clones, approximately 89% seen once. The sample was PBMCs or T cells enriched from blood (not recorded which). These receptors were collected from a woman aged 50 to 60 who had been exposed to COVID-19.

The chain has TRBV5-4 and TRBJ1-6; D gene uncertain. Germline values: CDR1 SGHNT, CDR2 YYREEE (reference sequence). The CDR3 spans 17 residues. V lost 4 bases and J 6 bases, leaving 20 bases between the germline ends. The CDR3 DNA sequence: TGTGCCAGCAGCGCCCAGGCAGGTTCCCTTGGTAATTCACCCCTCCACTTT. Translated, it gives CASSAQAGSLGNSPLHF.

This sequence joins TRBV3-1 (or the pseudogene TRBV3-2) and TRBJ1-5, with no clear D. The CDR3 consists of 15 residues. Germline CDR1 and CDR2: LGHDT and YNNKEL (reference sequence). V lost 0 bases and J 3 bases, leaving 9 bases between the germline ends. The CDR3 DNA sequence: TGTGCCAGCAGCCAAGATCTGGCAGTCAATCAGCCCCAGCATTTT. This translates into CASSQDLAVNQPQHF.

This sequence joins TRBV3-1 (or the pseudogene TRBV3-2) and TRBJ2-5; 7 nucleotides align to TRBD1. There are 15 residues in the CDR3. Per germline, CDR1 LGHDT and CDR2 YNNKEL (reference sequence). V lost 1 base, J lost 5 bases, and 7 bases stayed unmatched. CDR3 in amino acids: CASSQGQGGRETQYF. In DNA, the CDR3 is TGTGCCAGCAGCCAAGGGCAAGGGGGCCGGGAGACCCAGTACTTC.

This chain links TRBV11-2 with TRBJ2-7; the D is unclear. There are 15 residues in the CDR3. Germline CDR1 SGHAT, CDR2 FQNNGV. V was pared by 2 bases and J by 0 bases, with 11 bases between. In DNA, the CDR3 is TGTGCCAGCAGCTTAATTCTCGAGAGCTCCTACGAGCAGTACTTC. Translating it yields CASSLILESSYEQYF.

In the case of this clone: This sample also contains other DNA sequences that code for the same CDR3. The rearrangement uses TRBV5-1 and TRBJ2-7, with 8 bases lining up with TRBD2. V lost 4 bases, J lost 0 bases, and 3 bases stayed unmatched. This CDR3 comprises 14 residues. CDR1 is SGHRS and CDR2 is YFSETQ in the germline V gene. The CDR3 DNA is TGCGCCAGCAGCGCGGGGGGTAGCTCCTACGAGCAGTACTTC. As protein: CASSAGGSSYEQYF. The variable domain in full, with the rest retrieved from reference TRBV5-1 and TRBJ2-7, is KAGVTQTPRYLIKTRGQQVTLSCSPISGHRSVSWYQQTPGQGLQFLFEYFSETQRNKGNFPGRFSGRQFSNSRSEMNVSTLELGDSALYLCASSAGGSSYEQYFGPGTRLTVT.

The V call is TRBV5-1, the J call TRBJ2-7, with D possibly being TRBD1 (6 bases). The CDR3 has 15 amino acids. V was shortened by 0 bases and J by 4 bases, with 14 bases between the two germline ends. Germline loops: CDR1 SGHRS, CDR2 YFSETQ. Here the CDR3 DNA reads TGCGCCAGCAGCTTGGAAGCCAGGGGCGCGTACGAGCAGTACTTC. Translating it yields CASSLEARGAYEQYF.

The rearrangement links TRBV4-1 to TRBJ2-7; 10 nucleotides align to TRBD2. J lost 6 bases, V lost 0 bases, and 8 bases had no gene match. Germline assignment: CDR1 MGHRA and CDR2 YSYEKL. CDR3 length: 16 amino acids. CDR3 sequence (DNA): TGCGCCAGCAGCCAAGATCCCAGCGGGGGGGCCGGCGAGCAGTACTTC. Protein sequence: CASSQDPSGGAGEQYF.

The CDR3 region has the DNA TGTGCCAGCAGCCCCCCTGAAGAGACCCAGTACTTC. This gives the protein CASSPPEETQYF. The chain joins TRBV7-6 to TRBJ2-5; unclear D gene. Trimming left V 5 bases short and J 3 bases short, with 7 bases between. The CDR3 sequence is 12 residues long. Germline CDR1 and CDR2: SGHVS and FNYEAQ.

The V and J genes are TRBV25-1 and TRBJ2-2; 9 bases align to TRBD1. After removal of 3 bases from V and 5 bases from J, the junction contained 10 bases not matched to a gene. Germline V CDR1 and CDR2: MGHDK, SYGVNS. This CDR3 is 17 amino acids long. The CDR3 here is CASSDPGQGIMTGELFF. The CDR3 region has the DNA TGTGCCAGCAGTGACCCGGGACAGGGAATTATGACCGGGGAGCTGTTTTTT.